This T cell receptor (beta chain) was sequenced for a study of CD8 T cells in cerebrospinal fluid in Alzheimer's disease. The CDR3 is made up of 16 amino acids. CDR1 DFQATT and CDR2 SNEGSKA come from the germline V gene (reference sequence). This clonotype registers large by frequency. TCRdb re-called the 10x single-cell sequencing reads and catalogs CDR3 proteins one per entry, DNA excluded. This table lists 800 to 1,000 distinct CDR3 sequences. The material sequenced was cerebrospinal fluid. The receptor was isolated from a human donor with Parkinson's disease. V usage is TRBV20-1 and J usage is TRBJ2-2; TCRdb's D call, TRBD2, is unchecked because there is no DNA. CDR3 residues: CSARATSGGYTGELFF.